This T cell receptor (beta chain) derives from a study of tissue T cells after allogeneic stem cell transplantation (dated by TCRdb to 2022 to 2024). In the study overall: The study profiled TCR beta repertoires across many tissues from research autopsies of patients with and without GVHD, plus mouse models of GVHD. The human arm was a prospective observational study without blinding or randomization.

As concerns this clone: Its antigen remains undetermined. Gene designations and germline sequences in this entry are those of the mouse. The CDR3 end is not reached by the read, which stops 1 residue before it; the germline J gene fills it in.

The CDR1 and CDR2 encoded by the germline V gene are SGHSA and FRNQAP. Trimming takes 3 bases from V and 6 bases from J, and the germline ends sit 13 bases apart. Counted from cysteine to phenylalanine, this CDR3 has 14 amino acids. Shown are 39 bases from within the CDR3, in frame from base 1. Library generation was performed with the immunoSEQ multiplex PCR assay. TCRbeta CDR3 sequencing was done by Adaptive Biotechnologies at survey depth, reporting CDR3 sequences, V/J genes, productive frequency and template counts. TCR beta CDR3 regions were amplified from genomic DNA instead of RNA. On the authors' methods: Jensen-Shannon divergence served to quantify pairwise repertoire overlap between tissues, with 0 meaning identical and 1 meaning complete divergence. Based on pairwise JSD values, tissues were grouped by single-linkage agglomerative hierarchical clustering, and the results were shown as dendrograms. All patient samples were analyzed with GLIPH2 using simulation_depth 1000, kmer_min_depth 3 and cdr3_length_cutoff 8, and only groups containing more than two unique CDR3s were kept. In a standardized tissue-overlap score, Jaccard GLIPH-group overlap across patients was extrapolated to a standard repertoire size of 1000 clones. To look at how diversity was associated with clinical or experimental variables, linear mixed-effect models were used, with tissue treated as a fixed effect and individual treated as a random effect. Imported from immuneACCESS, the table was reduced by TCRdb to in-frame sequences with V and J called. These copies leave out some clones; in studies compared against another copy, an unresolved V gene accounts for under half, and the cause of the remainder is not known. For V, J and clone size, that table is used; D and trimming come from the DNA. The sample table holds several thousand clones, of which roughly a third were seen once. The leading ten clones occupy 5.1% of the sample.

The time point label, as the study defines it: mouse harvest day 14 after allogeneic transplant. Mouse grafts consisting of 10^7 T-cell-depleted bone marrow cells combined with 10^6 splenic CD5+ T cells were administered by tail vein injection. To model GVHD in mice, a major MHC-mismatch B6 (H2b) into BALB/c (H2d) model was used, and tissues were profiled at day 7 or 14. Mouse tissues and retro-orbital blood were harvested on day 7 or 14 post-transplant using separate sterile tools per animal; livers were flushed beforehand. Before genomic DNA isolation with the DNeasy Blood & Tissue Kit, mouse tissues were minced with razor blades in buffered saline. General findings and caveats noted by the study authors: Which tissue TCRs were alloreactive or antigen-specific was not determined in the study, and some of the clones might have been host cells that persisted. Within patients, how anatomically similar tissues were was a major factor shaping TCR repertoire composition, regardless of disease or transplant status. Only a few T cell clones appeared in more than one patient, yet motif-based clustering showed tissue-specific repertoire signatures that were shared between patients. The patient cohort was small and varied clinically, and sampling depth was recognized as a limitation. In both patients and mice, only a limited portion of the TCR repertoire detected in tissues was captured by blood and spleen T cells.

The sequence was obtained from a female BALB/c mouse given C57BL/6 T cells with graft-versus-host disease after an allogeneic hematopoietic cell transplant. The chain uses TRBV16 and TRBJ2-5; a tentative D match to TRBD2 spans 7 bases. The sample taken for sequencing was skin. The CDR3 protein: CASSFRGAQDTQYF. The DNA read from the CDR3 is TGTGCAAGCAGCTTTCGGGGGGCACAGGACACCCAGTAC.